This T cell receptor (beta chain) was sequenced in a study of cytomegalovirus exposure and HLA in healthy donors. Study-level information: T cells numbering about 180 million yielded approximately 120 million unique TCR beta sequences in an earlier analysis. Unique TCRs numbering around 85 million, obtained from HLA-typed donors, made up an early data release. Study-level findings and limits: Whilst most TCR sequences proved rare, a subset of public TCRs occurred across many donors. Presence/absence analyses took donor sequencing depth as roughly uniform.

The CDR3 covers 14 residues. CDR1 ENHRY and CDR2 SYGVKD come from the germline V gene. The V gene lost 6 bases and the J gene lost 1 base, with 12 bases spanning the gap. This clone was seen a single time. Its antigen remains unidentified. PCR employed 60 Vbeta and 13 Jbeta primers. The method was immunoSEQ multiplex PCR; TCRdb's version includes in-frame clones alone and lacks a portion of them. The table shows hundreds of thousands of clones, with under 80% occurring only once. Sequenced material: PBMCs. The chain links TRBV10-3 to TRBJ1-1; weak D call: TRBD1 (6 bases). The receptor comes from a female donor in good health and CMV-seronegative. For the CDR3, the DNA is TGTGCCATCAGATCGACAGGCGAGAACACTGAAGCTTTCTTT. Its translation is CAIRSTGENTEAFF.